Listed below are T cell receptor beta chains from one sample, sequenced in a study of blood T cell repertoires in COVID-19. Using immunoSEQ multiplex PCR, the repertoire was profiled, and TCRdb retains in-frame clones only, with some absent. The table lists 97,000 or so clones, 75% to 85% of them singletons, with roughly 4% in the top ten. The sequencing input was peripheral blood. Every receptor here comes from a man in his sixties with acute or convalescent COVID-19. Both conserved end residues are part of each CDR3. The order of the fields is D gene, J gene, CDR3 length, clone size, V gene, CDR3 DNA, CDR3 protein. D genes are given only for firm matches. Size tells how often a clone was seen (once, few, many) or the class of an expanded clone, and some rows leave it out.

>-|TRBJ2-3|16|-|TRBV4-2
TGTGCCAGCAGCCAGGGAGACAGGACAACCACAGATACGCAGTATTTT
CASSQGDRTTTDTQYF
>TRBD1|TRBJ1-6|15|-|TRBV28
TGTGCCAGCAGTTCCGGGACAGGGGAAAATTCACCCCTCCACTTT
CASSSGTGENSPLHF
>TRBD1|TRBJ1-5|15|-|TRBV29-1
TGCAGCGTTGCGGACAGGGGGCCAAGCAATCAGCCCCAGCATTTT
CSVADRGPSNQPQHF
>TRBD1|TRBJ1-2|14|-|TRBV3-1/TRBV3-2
TGTGCCAGCAGATACAGGGAAGGGGGCGATGGCTACACCTTC
CASRYREGGDGYTF
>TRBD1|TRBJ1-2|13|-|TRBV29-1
TGCAGCGTGCGACAGGGGGGGAACTATGGCTACACCTTC
CSVRQGGNYGYTF
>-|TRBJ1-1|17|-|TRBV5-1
TGCGCCAGCAGCGCACTCCCCGGACAGAGCATGAACACTGAAGCTTTCTTT
CASSALPGQSMNTEAFF
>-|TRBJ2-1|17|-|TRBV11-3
TGTGCCAGCAGCCCGATGGGCCCACCCTCCCCCCCTGATGAGCAGTTCTTC
CASSPMGPPSPPDEQFF
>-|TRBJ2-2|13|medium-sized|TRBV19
TGTGCCAGTAAACCGGAGGGCAGCGGGGAGCTGTTTTTT
CASKPEGSGELFF
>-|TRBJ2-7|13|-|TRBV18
TGTGCCAGCTCACCGGCGGCTCATTCGGAGCAGTACTTC
CASSPAAHSEQYF
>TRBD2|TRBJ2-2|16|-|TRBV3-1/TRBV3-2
TGTGCCAGCAGCGTAGGGAGCGGGAGGGCCACCGGGGAGCTGTTTTTT
CASSVGSGRATGELFF
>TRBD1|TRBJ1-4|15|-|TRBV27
TGTGCCAGCAGCCAGGGACAGGGGTTTAATGAAAAACTGTTTTTT
CASSQGQGFNEKLFF
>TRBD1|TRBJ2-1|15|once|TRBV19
TGTGCCAGTAGGATCGGGACAGGGGGCTACAATGAGCAGTTCTTC
CASRIGTGGYNEQFF
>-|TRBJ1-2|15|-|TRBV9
TGTGCCAGCAGCGTAGACAGCAACCTAAACTATGGCTACACCTTC
CASSVDSNLNYGYTF
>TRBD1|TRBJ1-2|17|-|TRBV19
TGTGCCAGTAGTTTCTCCTCTTCGACAGGGGCCACCAATGGCTACACCTTC
CASSFSSSTGATNGYTF
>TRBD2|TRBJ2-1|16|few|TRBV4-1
TGCGCCAGCAGCCAAGGGGGACTAGCGGGATACGGTGAGCAGTTCTTC
CASSQGGLAGYGEQFF
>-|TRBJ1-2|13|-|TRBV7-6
TGTGCCAGCAGCTTAGGGGCAGCCTATGGCTACACCTTC
CASSLGAAYGYTF
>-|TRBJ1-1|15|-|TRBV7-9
TGTGCCAGCAGCCCGACCGGGACACCCGGGGATGAAGCTTTCTTT
CASSPTGTPGDEAFF
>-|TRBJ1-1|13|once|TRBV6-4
TGTGCCAGCAGTGCGATAGGGGGCACTGAAGCTTTCTTT
CASSAIGGTEAFF
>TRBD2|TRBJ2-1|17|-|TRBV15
TGTGCCACCAGCAGAGCAGGGACTAGCCGTACTTACAATGAGCAGTTCTTC
CATSRAGTSRTYNEQFF
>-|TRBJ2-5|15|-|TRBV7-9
TGTGCCAGCAGCTTTGCCAGGGCCTCACAAGAGACCCAGTACTTC
CASSFARASQETQYF
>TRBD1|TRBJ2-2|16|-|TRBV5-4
TGTGCCAGCAGCCCTACAGGGGGCTTTAGAACCGGGGAGCTGTTTTTT
CASSPTGGFRTGELFF
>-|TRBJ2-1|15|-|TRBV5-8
TGTGCCAGCAGTTTAGGAAGGGGCCGGTACAATGAGCAGTTCTTC
CASSLGRGRYNEQFF
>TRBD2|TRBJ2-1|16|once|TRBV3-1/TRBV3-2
TGTGCCAGCAGCCAAGGTCGGCTAGCGGGGTACAATGAGCAGTTCTTC
CASSQGRLAGYNEQFF
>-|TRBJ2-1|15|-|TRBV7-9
TGTGCCAGCTCTCCTGGGCGAGCCCTCTACAATGAGCAGTTCTTC
CASSPGRALYNEQFF
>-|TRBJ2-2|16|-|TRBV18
TGTGCCAGCTCCCCCACTATCCAACCGGGCACCGGGGAGCTGTTTTTT
CASSPTIQPGTGELFF
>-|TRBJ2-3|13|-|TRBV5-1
TGCGCCAGCAGCTTGGCCGAGAGGGATACGCAGTATTTT
CASSLAERDTQYF
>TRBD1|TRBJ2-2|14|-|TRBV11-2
TGTGCCAGCAGCTTAGCAGGGGGCTTCGGGGAGCTGTTTTTT
CASSLAGGFGELFF
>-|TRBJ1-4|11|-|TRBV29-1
TGCAGCGTTCGGACTAATGAAAAACTGTTTTTT
CSVRTNEKLFF
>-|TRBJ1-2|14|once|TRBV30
TGTGCCTGGAATAGCCTAAACAGGCACTATGGCTACACCTTC
CAWNSLNRHYGYTF
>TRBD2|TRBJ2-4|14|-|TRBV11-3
TGTGCCAGCAGCCCTCGACTAGCAGAAAACATTCAGTACTTC
CASSPRLAENIQYF
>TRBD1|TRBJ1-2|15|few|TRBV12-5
TGTGCTAGTGGTTCCTCAGCCACAGGGGTGTATGGCTACACCTTC
CASGSSATGVYGYTF
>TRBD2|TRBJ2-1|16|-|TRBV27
TGTGCCAGCAGTAAAGGGACTAGCGGGAGCTACAATGAGCAGTTCTTC
CASSKGTSGSYNEQFF
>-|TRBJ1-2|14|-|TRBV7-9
TGTGCCAGCACCTCGGGGGGAATAAACTATGGCTACACCTTC
CASTSGGINYGYTF
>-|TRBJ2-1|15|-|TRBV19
TGTGCCAGTAGCCCCTCCGGGGTCTCCTACAATGAGCAGTTCTTC
CASSPSGVSYNEQFF
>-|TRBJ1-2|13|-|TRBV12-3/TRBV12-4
TGTGCCAGCAGTTTACCAGAAAACTATGGCTACACCTTC
CASSLPENYGYTF
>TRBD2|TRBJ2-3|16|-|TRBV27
TGTGCCAGCAGTGCCCGACTAGCGGGAGGCACAGATACGCAGTATTTT
CASSARLAGGTDTQYF
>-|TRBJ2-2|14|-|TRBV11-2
TGTGCCAGCAGCGCCCAGTACCCGCACGGGGAGCTGTTTTTT
CASSAQYPHGELFF
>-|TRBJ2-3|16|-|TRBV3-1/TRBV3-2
TGTGCCAGCAGCCATTCGGGGTTAGCGAGCACAGATACGCAGTATTTT
CASSHSGLASTDTQYF
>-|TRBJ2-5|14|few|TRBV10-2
TGCGCCAGCACCAACAGCGACAGTCGGGAGACCCAGTACTTC
CASTNSDSRETQYF
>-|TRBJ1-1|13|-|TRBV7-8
TGTGCCAGCAGCCTAATTAGGGGAGGACGGGCTTTCTTT
CASSLIRGGRAFF
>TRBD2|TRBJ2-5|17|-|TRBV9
TGTGCCAGCAGCGTAGGTGCTAGCGGGGCCCTCCAAGAGACCCAGTACTTC
CASSVGASGALQETQYF
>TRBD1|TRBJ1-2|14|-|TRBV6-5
TGTGCCAGCACCGAGGGACAGGCAAACTATGGCTACACCTTC
CASTEGQANYGYTF
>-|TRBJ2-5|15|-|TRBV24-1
TGTGCCACCAGTGATTTTCGGGAGCTACAAGAGACCCAGTACTTC
CATSDFRELQETQYF
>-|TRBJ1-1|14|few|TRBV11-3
TGTGCCAGCAGCCTAGATGGGCAGGGGAATGAAGCTTTCTTT
CASSLDGQGNEAFF
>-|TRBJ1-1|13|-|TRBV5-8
TGTGCCAGCAGCTTTAACAGGGAAACTGAAGCTTTCTTT
CASSFNRETEAFF
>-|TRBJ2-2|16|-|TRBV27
TGTGCCTCAAGGGGAGGGGGGGCGTTTCCCAACGGGGAGCTGTTTTTT
CASRGGGAFPNGELFF
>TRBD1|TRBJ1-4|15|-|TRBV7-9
TGTGCCAGCAGCGGACAGGGGGCGCATAATGAAAAACTGTTTTTT
CASSGQGAHNEKLFF
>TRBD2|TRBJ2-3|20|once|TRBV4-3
TGCGCCAGCAGCCAAGATAAATGGACTAGCGGTGGGGGGGCCACGGTTACGCAGTATTTT
CASSQDKWTSGGGATVTQYF
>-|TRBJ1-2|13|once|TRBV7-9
TGTGCCAGCAGCCCAGCCAGGGGCGGAGGCTACACCTTC
CASSPARGGGYTF
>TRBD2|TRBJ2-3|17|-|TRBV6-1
TGTGCCAGCAGTGCCCTTTTAGCGGGGGGAAGATCAGATACGCAGTATTTT
CASSALLAGGRSDTQYF
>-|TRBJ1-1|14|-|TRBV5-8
TGTGCCAGCAGCTTGGGGCCGCCGAACACTGAAGCTTTCTTT
CASSLGPPNTEAFF
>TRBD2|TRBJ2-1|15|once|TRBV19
TGTGCCAGTAGTATAGGACTAGCGGGGGGAGATGAGCAGTTCTTC
CASSIGLAGGDEQFF